The 2 T cell receptor beta chains presented below share a single source sample, sequenced in a study of technical replicates of blood from a handful of donors (dated by TCRdb to 2016 to 2017). Receptor amplification or capture employed the immunoSEQ multiplex PCR assay. Not all clones reach the TCRdb copy of this immuneACCESS table, which keeps in-frame sequences only. Checked studies attribute under half of the gap to unresolved V genes and leave the rest unexplained. This sample comprises tens of thousands of clones, 75% to 95% of them detected only once. Approximately 0.27% of the sample is in the top ten clones. Sequencing input: T cells isolated from PBMCs. The receptors originated from a human donor in good health.

This clone was detected only once. This chain links TRBV18 with TRBJ2-7; TRBD2 aligns across 7 bases. Germline lookup yields CDR1 KGHSH and CDR2 LQKENI. CDR3 length: 17 residues. The V gene end was trimmed by 0 bases and the J gene end by 0 bases; junction bases not matched to a gene: 8. The CDR3 bases are TGTGCCAGCTCACCACCCGGGACTGGCGGGAGCTCCTACGAGCAGTACTTC. This sequence encodes CASSPPGTGGSSYEQYF.

As DNA, the CDR3 is TGCGCCAGCAGCCAAGTCGACTTTACCGGCGCGAGCTCCTACGAGCAGTACTTC. It translates to CASSQVDFTGASSYEQYF. The V call is TRBV4-1, the J call TRBJ2-7; D gene ambiguous. The CDR3 has 18 residues. The V end was cut by 1 base, the J end by 0 bases, with 19 bases between. Germline V gives CDR1 MGHRA, CDR2 YSYEKL.